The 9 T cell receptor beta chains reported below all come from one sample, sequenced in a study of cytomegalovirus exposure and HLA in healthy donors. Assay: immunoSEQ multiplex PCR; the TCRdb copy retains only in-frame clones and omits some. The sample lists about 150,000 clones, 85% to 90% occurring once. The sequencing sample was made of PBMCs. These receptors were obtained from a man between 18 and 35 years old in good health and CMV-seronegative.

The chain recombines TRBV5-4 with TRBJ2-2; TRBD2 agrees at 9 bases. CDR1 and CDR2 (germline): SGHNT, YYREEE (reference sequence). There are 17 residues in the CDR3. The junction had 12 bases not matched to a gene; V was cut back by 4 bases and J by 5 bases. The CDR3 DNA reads TGTGCCAGCAGCCAACCCGGGAGCCTAGCGGGAACCGGGGAGCTGTTTTTT. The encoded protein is CASSQPGSLAGTGELFF.

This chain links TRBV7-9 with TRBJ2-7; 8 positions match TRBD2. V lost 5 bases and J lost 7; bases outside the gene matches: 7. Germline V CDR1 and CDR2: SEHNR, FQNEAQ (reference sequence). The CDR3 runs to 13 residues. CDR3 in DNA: TGTGCCAGCAGCGTACAGGGACTAGGTGAGCAGTACTTC. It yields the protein CASSVQGLGEQYF.

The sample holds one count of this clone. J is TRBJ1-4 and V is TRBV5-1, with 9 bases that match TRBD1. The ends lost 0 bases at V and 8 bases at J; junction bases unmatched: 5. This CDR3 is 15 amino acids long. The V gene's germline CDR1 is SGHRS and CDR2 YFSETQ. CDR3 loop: CASSLADRGREKLFF. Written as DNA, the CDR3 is TGCGCCAGCAGCTTGGCGGACAGGGGTCGGGAAAAACTGTTTTTT.

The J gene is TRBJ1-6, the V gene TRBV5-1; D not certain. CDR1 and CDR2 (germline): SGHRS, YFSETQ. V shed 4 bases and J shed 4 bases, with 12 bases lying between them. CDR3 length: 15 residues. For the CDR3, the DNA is TGCGCCAGCAGCCAACGGACTGATTATAATTCACCCCTCCACTTT. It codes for CASSQRTDYNSPLHF.

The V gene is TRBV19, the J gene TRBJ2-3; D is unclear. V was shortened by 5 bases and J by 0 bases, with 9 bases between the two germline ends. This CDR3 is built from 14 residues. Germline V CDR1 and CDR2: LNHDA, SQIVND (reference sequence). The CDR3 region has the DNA TGTGCCAGTAGTGTCGGTGGTAGCACAGATACGCAGTATTTT. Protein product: CASSVGGSTDTQYF.

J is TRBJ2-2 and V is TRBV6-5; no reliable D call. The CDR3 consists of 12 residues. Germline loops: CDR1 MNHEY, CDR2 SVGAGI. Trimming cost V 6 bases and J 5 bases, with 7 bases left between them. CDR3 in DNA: TGTGCCAGCAGCCACCTAACCGGGGAGCTGTTTTTT. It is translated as CASSHLTGELFF.

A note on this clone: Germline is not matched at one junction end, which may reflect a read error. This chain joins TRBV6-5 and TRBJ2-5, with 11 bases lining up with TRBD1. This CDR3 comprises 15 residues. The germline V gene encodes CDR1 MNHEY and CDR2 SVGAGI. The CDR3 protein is CASTYWGQGEETQYF. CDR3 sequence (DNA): TGTGCCAGCACTTACTGGGGACAGGGGGAGGAGACCCAGTACTTC.

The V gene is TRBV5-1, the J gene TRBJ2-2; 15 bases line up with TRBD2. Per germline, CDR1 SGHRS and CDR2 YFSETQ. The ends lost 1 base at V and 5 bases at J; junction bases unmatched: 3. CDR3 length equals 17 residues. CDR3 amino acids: CASSLYGTSGRTGELFF. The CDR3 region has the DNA TGCGCCAGCAGCTTGTACGGGACTAGCGGGAGGACCGGGGAGCTGTTTTTT.

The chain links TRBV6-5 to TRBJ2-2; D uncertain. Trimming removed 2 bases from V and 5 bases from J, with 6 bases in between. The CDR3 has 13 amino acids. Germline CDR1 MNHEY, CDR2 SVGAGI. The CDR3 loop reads CASSYHSTGELFF. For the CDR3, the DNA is TGTGCCAGCAGTTACCACAGTACCGGGGAGCTGTTTTTT.